The 5 T cell receptor beta chains below all came from one sample that was sequenced in a study of CXCR3-negative and CXCR3-positive naive CD8 T cells. 5' RACE with UMI labels generated the TRB cDNA libraries. TCRdb re-called the 5' RACE reads; one entry per CDR3 protein, DNA not given. Recorded for this sample: some 40,000 distinct CDR3 sequences. The specimen was memory CD8+ T cells from blood. The source of these receptors is a human donor in good health. Some clones in this sample may be carry-over from other donors' samples.

The chain couples TRBV20-1 to TRBJ1-1; no DNA is available, so the TRBD1 call from TCRdb remains unchecked. The CDR3 covers 16 residues. Germline V gene lookup returns CDR1 DFQATT and CDR2 SNEGSKA (reference sequence). CDR3 protein: CSAVPGAKGMNTEAFF.

This rearrangement joins TRBV4-2 to TRBJ1-2. The CDR3 is 18 residues long. In germline, CDR1 is LGHNA, CDR2 YNFKEQ. CDR3 region: CARSQEPYGRGGPTGYTF.

The rearrangement links TRBV28 to TRBJ1-5; TCRdb outputs TRBD1, but without DNA this stays unchecked. The CDR3 has 16 amino acids. The V gene's germline CDR1 is MDHEN and CDR2 SYDVKM. CDR3 protein: CASSQRRGAGNQPQHF.

The rearrangement uses TRBV7-9 and TRBJ1-1; no DNA is available, so the TRBD1 call from TCRdb remains unchecked. Germline V CDR1 and CDR2: SEHNR, FQNEAQ (reference sequence). The CDR3 spans 17 residues. The CDR3 region is CASSLSGGAGDATEAFF.

The chain uses TRBV10-3 and TRBJ2-7. The germline gives CDR1 ENHRY, CDR2 SYGVKD. The CDR3 covers 15 residues. The CDR3 region is CAISESIGLRYEQYF.